A single sample gave rise to the 5 T cell receptor beta chains below, sequenced in a study of PD-1 blockade in classical Hodgkin lymphoma. Each of the patients experienced relapse following autologous stem cell transplantation, and their brentuximab vedotin exposure differed. Produced via immunoSEQ multiplex PCR; TCRdb's table is partial and in-frame only. The profile covers about 19,000 clones, with about four fifths appearing a single time and roughly a sixth taken by the ten largest. The sequenced sample was peripheral blood mononuclear cells (PBMCs), obtained before the second cycle of nivolumab. Receptor source: a human donor with classical Hodgkin lymphoma.

The rearrangement joins TRBV11-3 to TRBJ2-1; TRBD2 aligns across 7 bases. The CDR3 totals 15 residues. In germline, CDR1 is SGHNT, CDR2 YENEEA. Trimming took 5 bases from V and 5 from J; bases not matched to a gene: 9. CDR3 DNA: TGTGCCAGCAGCAAGACTAGCCTAGGCCACAATGAGCAGTTCTTC. Residues: CASSKTSLGHNEQFF.

The chain links TRBV4-3 to TRBJ1-4; D possibly corresponds to TRBD1 (5 bases). CDR3 size: 15 residues. Germline values: CDR1 LGHNA, CDR2 YSLEER. V shed 0 bases and J shed 8 bases, with 13 bases lying between them. CDR3 amino acids: CASSQDGAQREKLFF. Here the CDR3 DNA reads TGCGCCAGCAGCCAAGACGGGGCTCAACGGGAAAAACTGTTTTTT.

The chain links TRBV18 to TRBJ2-3; D is unresolved. The CDR3 totals 12 residues. Germline CDR1 KGHSH, CDR2 LQKENI. The V gene lost 0 bases and the J gene lost 3 bases, with 1 base spanning the gap. CDR3 loop: CASSPPTDTQYF. CDR3 sequence (DNA): TGTGCCAGCTCACCACCTACAGATACGCAGTATTTT.

The rearrangement uses TRBV14 and TRBJ2-1; 7 bases agree with TRBD1. The V gene end was trimmed by 1 base and the J gene end by 6 bases; junction bases not matched to a gene: 12. The CDR3 covers 17 residues. The germline V gene encodes CDR1 SGHDN and CDR2 FVKESK. Here the CDR3 reads CASSQARGTDGLNEQFF. In DNA, the CDR3 is TGTGCCAGCAGCCAAGCAAGGGGGACAGACGGCCTCAATGAGCAGTTCTTC.

By proportion, this clone is medium-sized. The CDR3 sequence: CASSVAFGGFNEQYF. CDR3 nucleotides: TGTGCCAGCAGCGTAGCTTTCGGGGGGTTCAACGAGCAGTACTTC. The rearrangement links TRBV9 to TRBJ2-7, with 7 bases lining up with TRBD2. CDR1 is SGDLS, CDR2 YYNGEE, per germline. V lost 0 bases to trimming and J lost 5 bases; unmatched junction nucleotides: 8. CDR3 length: 15 residues.